The 25 T cell receptor beta chains reported below all come from one sample, sequenced in a study of blood T cells in healthy people across ages. Then a second PCR, running roughly 6 to 12 cycles, was carried out with a sample-barcoded 5' primer and a J-beta primer mix. TCRdb reprocessed the 5' RACE reads with MiXCR, giving one entry per CDR3 protein. Of roughly 1.7 million distinct CDR3 sequences listed, about 31% are singletons. Sequencing was carried out using blood. The receptors come from a woman in her thirties in good health.

This clonotype was seen a few times. V gene TRBV6-5 combines with J gene TRBJ2-1, with D possibly TRBD2 on 5 matching bases. CDR1 is MNHEY and CDR2 is SVGAGI in the germline V gene. Trimming cost V 5 bases and J 3 bases, with 8 bases left between them. This CDR3 spans 13 amino acids. For the CDR3, the DNA is TGTGCCAGCAGTCAAGACTACTACAATGAGCAGTTCTTC. It is translated as CASSQDYYNEQFF.

The chain recombines TRBV9 with TRBJ2-5; D is ambiguous. V lost 1 base and J 1 base, leaving 11 bases between the germline ends. Germline CDR1 SGDLS, CDR2 YYNGEE. The CDR3 totals 15 residues. In DNA form, the CDR3 reads TGTGCCAGCAGCGTAACTGGGGAACTCCAAGAGACCCAGTACTTC. Translating gives CASSVTGELQETQYF.

This clonotype was counted at least ten times. This chain connects TRBV18 to TRBJ2-3; 8 nucleotides align to TRBD1. The trim removed 3 bases at V and 1 base at J, leaving 0 bases unmatched. This CDR3 contains 14 residues. Germline V gene data show CDR1 as KGHSH and CDR2 as LQKENI. CDR3 sequence reads: CASSPTGGTDTQYF. In DNA form, the CDR3 reads TGTGCCAGCTCACCGACAGGGGGCACAGATACGCAGTATTTT.

The chain links TRBV4-1 to TRBJ1-1; no firm D call. V was cut by 1 base and J by 2 bases, with 14 bases left in between. Looked up from germline, CDR1 is MGHRA and CDR2 is YSYEKL. The CDR3 length is 16 residues. The chain's CDR3 is CASSQVNGGFNTEAFF. The CDR3 DNA follows: TGCGCCAGCAGCCAAGTAAATGGAGGATTTAACACTGAAGCTTTCTTT.

In its sample, this clonotype was seen a few times. The V call is TRBV20-1, the J call TRBJ1-5; 7 positions match TRBD1. V trimming: 3 bases; J trimming: 5 bases; junction bases outside the gene matches: 4. The CDR3 extends over 13 amino acids. In germline, CDR1 is DFQATT, CDR2 SNEGSKA (reference sequence). The CDR3 loop reads CSARAGGDQPQHF. In DNA, the CDR3 is TGCAGTGCTAGGGCAGGGGGAGATCAGCCCCAGCATTTT.

Only a few counts were recorded for this clonotype. The chain links TRBV6-5 to TRBJ2-7, with TRBD1 matching 9 bases. This CDR3 has 14 amino acids. Trimming took 4 bases from V and 6 from J; bases not matched to a gene: 7. The germline CDR1 and CDR2 sequences are MNHEY and SVGAGI. The CDR3, as DNA: TGTGCCAGCAGTTGGACAGGGGTAATCTCCGAGCAGTACTTC. This codes for CASSWTGVISEQYF.

The chain is built from TRBV4-1 and TRBJ1-5; D is ambiguous. The CDR3 contains 15 residues. The germline gives CDR1 MGHRA, CDR2 YSYEKL. Trimming removed 2 bases from V and 0 bases from J, with 8 bases in between. The CDR3, as DNA: TGCGCCAGCAGCCAATTCTACTTTAGCAATCAGCCCCAGCATTTT. This codes for CASSQFYFSNQPQHF.

The chain uses TRBV7-9 and TRBJ1-2; the D gene is possibly TRBD1 (5 bases). Germline V gene sequence: CDR1 SEHNR, CDR2 FQNEAQ (reference sequence). The CDR3 is made up of 14 amino acids. The V and J ends lost 8 bases and 4 bases respectively, with 17 bases between them. DNA for the CDR3: TGTGCCAGCTCCGGAGGGAAGGGGTTCTATGGCTACACCTTC. This gives the protein CASSGGKGFYGYTF.

A few counts support this clonotype. V usage is TRBV4-2 and J usage is TRBJ1-2; D is undetermined. CDR3 length: 16 residues. Looked up from germline, CDR1 is LGHNA and CDR2 is YNFKEQ. The germline V and J ends were trimmed by 0 bases and 4 bases, with 15 bases remaining between them. The CDR3 spells CASSQESGQLLYGYTF. CDR3 DNA: TGTGCCAGCAGCCAAGAGAGCGGCCAGTTACTCTATGGCTACACCTTC.

V gene TRBV12-3 or TRBV12-4 combines with J gene TRBJ1-1; 7 bases map to TRBD1. The CDR3 sequence is 14 residues long. Trimming cost V 6 bases and J 7 bases; bases outside gene matches: 11. CDR3 DNA: TGTGCCAGCAGGGGGAGGGGGCCGACGCTTGAAGCTTTCTTT. Protein sequence: CASRGRGPTLEAFF.

Concerning this clonotype itself: One junction end disagrees with the germline gene, perhaps due to a read error. This chain's CDR3 is CTSSLAAGSPLHF. CDR3 DNA sequence: TGTACCAGCAGTTTAGCGGCTGGTTCACCCCTCCACTTT. V gene TRBV12-3 or TRBV12-4 combines with J gene TRBJ1-6, with no clear D. The CDR3 runs to 13 residues.

This clonotype showed up just a few times. This rearrangement joins TRBV4-2 to TRBJ2-2; weak D call: TRBD1 (5 bases). This CDR3 is 13 amino acids long. V shed 6 bases and J shed 6 bases, with 11 bases lying between them. CDR1 LGHNA and CDR2 YNFKEQ come from the germline V gene. CDR3 nucleotides: TGTGCCAGCAGGCCCGAAGGGGCCGGGGAGCTGTTTTTT. Translated, it gives CASRPEGAGELFF.

The chain is built from TRBV2 and TRBJ1-6, with a weak D call TRBD1 (6 bases). The V and J ends lost 2 bases and 3 bases respectively, with 11 bases between them. The CDR3 consists of 16 residues. Germline V gives CDR1 SNHLY, CDR2 FYNNEI. CDR3 DNA sequence: TGTGCCAGCAGTGAATCCTCCAGGGGCTATAATTCACCCCTCCACTTT. As protein: CASSESSRGYNSPLHF.

This clonotype was found a few times. The V call is TRBV5-1, the J call TRBJ2-2; D perhaps matches TRBD1 (5 bases). The CDR3 loop spans 16 amino acids. Trimming cost V 1 base and J 6 bases, with 16 bases left between them. Germline CDR1 and CDR2: SGHRS and YFSETQ. The DNA of the CDR3 is TGCGCCAGCAGCTTGCGGAGTCAGGGTTTCCCCGGGGAGCTGTTTTTT. Protein sequence: CASSLRSQGFPGELFF.

As concerns this clonotype: A much larger clone is a single base away; this may be a read error. This chain uses TRBV29-1 with TRBJ2-1, with TRBD2 matching over 9 bases. The V gene end was trimmed by 7 bases and the J gene end by 5 bases; junction bases not matched to a gene: 6. CDR1 and CDR2 from the germline V gene are SQVTM and ANQGSEA. The CDR3 covers 13 residues. In DNA, the CDR3 is TGCAGCGCAGGACTAGCGTTGGACAATGAGCAGTTCTTC. Translation gives CSAGLALDNEQFF.

The chain links TRBV7-9 to TRBJ1-1; D gene unclear. V was trimmed by 5 bases and J by 3 bases, leaving 13 bases between them. The CDR3 is made up of 14 amino acids. CDR1 SEHNR and CDR2 FQNEAQ come from the germline V gene (reference sequence). The CDR3 here is CASSPRNRDTEAFF. The CDR3 DNA is TGTGCCAGCAGCCCCCGGAATAGGGACACTGAAGCTTTCTTT.

The rearrangement uses TRBV20-1 and TRBJ2-5; perhaps TRBD1 as D (5 bases). V was cut by 1 base and J by 4 bases, with 19 bases left in between. CDR3 length equals 16 residues. From germline, CDR1 is DFQATT and CDR2 SNEGSKA (reference sequence). CDR3 DNA sequence: TGCAGTGCTAGAGGTCGGACACCCCTTACGGTAGAGACCCAGTACTTC. Translation: CSARGRTPLTVETQYF.

The chain joins TRBV7-8 to TRBJ1-2, with 12 bases aligning to TRBD1. Germline V gene data show CDR1 as SGHVS and CDR2 as FQNEAQ. The CDR3 runs 17 residues. The V gene end was trimmed by 5 bases and the J gene end by 7 bases; junction bases not matched to a gene: 14. CDR3 nucleotide sequence: TGTGCCAGCAGCCCCTGGGGACAGGGGGCAAATATGGGTGGCTACACCTTC. Its translation is CASSPWGQGANMGGYTF.

This clonotype was counted between two and nine times. The J gene is TRBJ2-7, the V gene TRBV5-1, with D perhaps matching TRBD1 (6 bases). Looked up from germline, CDR1 is SGHRS and CDR2 is YFSETQ. The CDR3 loop spans 14 amino acids. V lost 2 bases and J lost 6, with 15 bases in between. The DNA for the CDR3 is TGCGCCAGCAGCTTCACCTCGGACAGCGGCGAGCAGTACTTC. The encoded protein is CASSFTSDSGEQYF.

This clonotype was counted between two and nine times. This chain joins TRBV6-6 and TRBJ1-4; TRBD1 agrees at 7 bases. CDR3 length: 14 residues. Germline CDR1 MNHNY, CDR2 SVGAGI (reference sequence). Losses at the gene ends were 5 bases for V and 11 bases for J; bases not matched to a gene: 11. In nucleotides, the CDR3 is TGTGCCAGCAGTCACGGACAGGAATTGGCGAAACTGTTTTTT. It translates to CASSHGQELAKLFF.

The rearrangement joins TRBV11-2 to TRBJ2-7; 8 bases align to TRBD2. The V segment lost 2 bases and the J segment 10 bases; nucleotides outside the gene matches: 10. The CDR3 covers 14 residues. The germline gives CDR1 SGHAT, CDR2 FQNNGV. CDR3 sequence reads: CASSLLAGRAVQYF. The CDR3 DNA is TGTGCCAGCAGCTTATTAGCCGGGAGGGCCGTCCAGTACTTC.

The table lists this clonotype with a few counts. The chain employs TRBV25-1 and TRBJ2-7, with D tentatively TRBD2 (5 bases). The CDR3 loop spans 14 amino acids. V lost 5 bases, J lost 2 bases, and 13 bases lay in between. CDR1 and CDR2 (germline): MGHDK, SYGVNS. CDR3 coding DNA: TGTGCCAGCAGTTCCGCTGAGGGCCCCTACGAGCAGTACTTC. Translating it yields CASSSAEGPYEQYF.

The chain joins TRBV20-1 to TRBJ2-7, with 7 bases fitting TRBD2. V lost 6 bases and J lost 0; bases outside the gene matches: 5. Germline V CDR1 and CDR2: DFQATT, SNEGSKA (reference sequence). There are 13 residues in the CDR3. CDR3 residues: CSATLALSYEQYF. For the CDR3, the DNA is TGCAGTGCAACACTAGCGCTCTCCTACGAGCAGTACTTC.

This clonotype has more than one count but fewer than ten. The junction departs from germline at one end; a sequencing error may be responsible. V usage is TRBV12-3 or TRBV12-4 and J usage is TRBJ2-7; D possibly uses TRBD1 or TRBD2 (6 bases each). This CDR3 has 14 residues. CDR3 amino acids: CVSRSGASSYEQYF. The CDR3 coding sequence is TGTGTCAGCAGGTCGGGGGCGAGCTCCTACGAGCAGTACTTC.

This chain uses TRBV12-5 with TRBJ2-7, with TRBD2 matching 7 bases. Unmatched junction bases numbered 5, after V lost 3 bases and J lost 0 bases. The CDR3 sequence is 15 residues long. Germline V lookup: CDR1 LGHNT, CDR2 FRNRAP. Here the CDR3 DNA reads TGTGCTAGTGGTTTTCTAGCGGTCAGCTCCTACGAGCAGTACTTC. Protein: CASGFLAVSSYEQYF.